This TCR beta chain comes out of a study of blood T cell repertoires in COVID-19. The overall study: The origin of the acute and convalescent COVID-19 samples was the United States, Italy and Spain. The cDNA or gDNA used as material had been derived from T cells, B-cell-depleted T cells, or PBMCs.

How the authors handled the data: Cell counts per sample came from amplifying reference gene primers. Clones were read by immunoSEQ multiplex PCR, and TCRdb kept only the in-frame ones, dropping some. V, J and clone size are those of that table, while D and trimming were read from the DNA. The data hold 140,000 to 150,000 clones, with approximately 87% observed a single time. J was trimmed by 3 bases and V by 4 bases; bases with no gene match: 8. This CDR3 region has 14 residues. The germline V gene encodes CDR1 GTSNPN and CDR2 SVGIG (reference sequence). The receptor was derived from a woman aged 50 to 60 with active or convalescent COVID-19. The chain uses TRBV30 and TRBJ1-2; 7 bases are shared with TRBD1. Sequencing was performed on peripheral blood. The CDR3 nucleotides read TGTGCCTGGATTCGGACAGGCCACTACTATGGCTACACCTTC. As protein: CAWIRTGHYYGYTF.